This record covers a single T cell receptor (beta chain). How the authors handled the data: For nucleated cells, counts were estimated from reference gene primer amplification. Repertoires were generated with immunoSEQ multiplex PCR, while TCRdb's copy carries only in-frame clones and drops some. The D gene and trimming were derived from the DNA, and the V and J assignments and clone size from that table. This sample yields 390,000 or so clones, of which over 80% are seen a single time; around 5.1% belongs to the top ten. All enrollees were about 18 to 95 years old and from 24 US areas. These data come from a study of blood T cell repertoires in COVID-19. The CDR3 length is 11 residues. Trimming left V 7 bases short and J 2 bases short, with 5 bases between.

The rearrangement links TRBV12-3 or TRBV12-4 to TRBJ1-1; D not resolved. The receptor comes from a woman aged 45-65 years who had recovered from COVID-19. The source material was PBMCs or T cells enriched from blood (not recorded which). CDR3 DNA sequence: TGTGCCAGCAAGCAAAACACTGAAGCTTTCTTT. Its translation: CASKQNTEAFF.